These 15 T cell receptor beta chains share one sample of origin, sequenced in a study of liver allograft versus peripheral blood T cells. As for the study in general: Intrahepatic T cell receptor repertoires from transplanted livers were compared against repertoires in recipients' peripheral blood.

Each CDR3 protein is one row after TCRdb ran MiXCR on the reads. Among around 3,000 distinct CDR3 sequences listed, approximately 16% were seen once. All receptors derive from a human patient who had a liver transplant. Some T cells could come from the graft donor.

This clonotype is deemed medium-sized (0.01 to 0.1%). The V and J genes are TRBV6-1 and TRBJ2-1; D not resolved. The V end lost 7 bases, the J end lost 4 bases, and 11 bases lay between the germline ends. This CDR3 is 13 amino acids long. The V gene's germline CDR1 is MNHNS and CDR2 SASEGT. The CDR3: CASTSDGYNEQFF. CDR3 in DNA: TGTGCCAGCACCTCGGACGGGTACAATGAGCAGTTCTTC.

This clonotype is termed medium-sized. CDR3 amino acids: CATSDGPTYEQYF. DNA of the CDR3: TGTGCCACCAGTGACGGGCCTACCTACGAGCAGTACTTC. The rearrangement uses TRBV24-1 and TRBJ2-7; no firm D call. Germline V gene lookup returns CDR1 KGHDR and CDR2 SFDVKD. V lost 4 bases and J lost 2, with 8 bases in between. This CDR3 has 13 amino acids.

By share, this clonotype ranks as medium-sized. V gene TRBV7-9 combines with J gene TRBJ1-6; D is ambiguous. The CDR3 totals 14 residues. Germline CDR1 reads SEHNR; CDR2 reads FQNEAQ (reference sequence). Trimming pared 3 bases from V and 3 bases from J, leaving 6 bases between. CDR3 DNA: TGTGCCAGCAGCTTGGAGGTCTATAATTCACCCCTCCACTTT. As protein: CASSLEVYNSPLHF.

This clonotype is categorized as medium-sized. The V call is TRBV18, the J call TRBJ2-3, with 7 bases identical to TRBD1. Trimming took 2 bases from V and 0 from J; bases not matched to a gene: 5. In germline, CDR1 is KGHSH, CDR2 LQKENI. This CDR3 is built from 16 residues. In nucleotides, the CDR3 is TGTGCCAGCTCACCAGGCAGGGGGAGTAGCACAGATACGCAGTATTTT. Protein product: CASSPGRGSSTDTQYF.

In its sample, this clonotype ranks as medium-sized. The CDR3 DNA reads TGTGCCAGCAGTTTCCGGGGACGAGCGGCGCTCTATTTT. The encoded protein is CASSFRGRAALYF. V is TRBV27 and J is TRBJ2-3; TRBD1 or TRBD2 may be the D gene (5 bases each). The CDR3 runs 13 residues. The germline V gene encodes CDR1 MNHEY and CDR2 SMNVEV (reference sequence). The V and J ends lost 3 bases and 15 bases respectively, with 19 bases between them.

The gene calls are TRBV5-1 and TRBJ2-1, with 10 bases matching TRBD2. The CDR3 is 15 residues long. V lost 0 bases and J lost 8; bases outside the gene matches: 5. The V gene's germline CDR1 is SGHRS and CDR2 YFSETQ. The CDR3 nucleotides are TGCGCCAGCAGCTTGGAAAGCGGGGGGGCCGATGAGCAGTTCTTC. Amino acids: CASSLESGGADEQFF.

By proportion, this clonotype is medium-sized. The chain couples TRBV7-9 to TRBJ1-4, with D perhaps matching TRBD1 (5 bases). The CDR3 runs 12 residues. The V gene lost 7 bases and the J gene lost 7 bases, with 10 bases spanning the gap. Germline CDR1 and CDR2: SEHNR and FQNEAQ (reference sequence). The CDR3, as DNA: TGTGCCAGCACCAGGGACTCTGAAAAACTGTTTTTT. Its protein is CASTRDSEKLFF.

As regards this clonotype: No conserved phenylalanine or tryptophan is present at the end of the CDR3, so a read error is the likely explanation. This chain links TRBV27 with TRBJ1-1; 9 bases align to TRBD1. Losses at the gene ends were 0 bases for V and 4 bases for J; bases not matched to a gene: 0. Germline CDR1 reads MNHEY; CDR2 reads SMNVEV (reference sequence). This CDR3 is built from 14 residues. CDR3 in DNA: TGTGCCAGCAGTTTATCGGACAGGGGCACTGAAGCTTTCTCT. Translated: CASSLSDRGTEAFS.

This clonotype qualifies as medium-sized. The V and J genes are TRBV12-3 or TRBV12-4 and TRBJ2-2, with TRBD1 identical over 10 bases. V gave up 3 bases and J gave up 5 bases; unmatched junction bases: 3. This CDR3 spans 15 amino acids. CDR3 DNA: TGTGCCAGCAGTTTGGGACAGGGGCGGACCGGGGAGCTGTTTTTT. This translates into CASSLGQGRTGELFF.

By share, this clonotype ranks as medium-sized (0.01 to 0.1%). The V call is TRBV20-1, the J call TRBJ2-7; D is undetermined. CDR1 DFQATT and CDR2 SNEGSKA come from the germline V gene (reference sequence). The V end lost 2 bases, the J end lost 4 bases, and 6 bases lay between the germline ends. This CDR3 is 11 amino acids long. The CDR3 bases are TGCAGTGCTAGATGGGTTTACGAGCAGTACTTC. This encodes CSARWVYEQYF.

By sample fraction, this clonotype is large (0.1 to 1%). Here the CDR3 DNA reads TGTGCCAGCTCATCGGACAGGGGGGATGAAAAACTGTTTTTT. Residues: CASSSDRGDEKLFF. The chain joins TRBV18 to TRBJ1-4, with 10 bases aligning to TRBD1. CDR1 KGHSH and CDR2 LQKENI come from the germline V gene. Trimming at V came to 5 bases and at J to 6 bases, leaving 3 bases not matched to a gene. The CDR3 totals 14 residues.

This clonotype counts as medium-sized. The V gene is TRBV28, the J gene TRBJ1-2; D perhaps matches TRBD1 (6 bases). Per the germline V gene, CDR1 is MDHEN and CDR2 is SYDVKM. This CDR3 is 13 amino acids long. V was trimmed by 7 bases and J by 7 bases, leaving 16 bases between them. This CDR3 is CASIGQGSIGYTF. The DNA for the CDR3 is TGTGCCAGCATTGGTCAGGGGTCTATTGGCTACACCTTC.

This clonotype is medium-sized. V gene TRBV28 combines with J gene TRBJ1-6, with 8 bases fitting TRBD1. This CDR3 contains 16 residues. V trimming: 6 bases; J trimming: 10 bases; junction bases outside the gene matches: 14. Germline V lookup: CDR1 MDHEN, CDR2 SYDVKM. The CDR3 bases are TGTGCCAGCAGCAGGACCGGGACAGGATTTGGATCACCCCTCCACTTT. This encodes CASSRTGTGFGSPLHF.

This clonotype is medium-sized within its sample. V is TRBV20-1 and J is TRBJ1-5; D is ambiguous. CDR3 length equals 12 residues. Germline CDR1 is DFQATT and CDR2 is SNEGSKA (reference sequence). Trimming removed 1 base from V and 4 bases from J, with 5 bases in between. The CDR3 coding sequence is TGCAGTGCTAGAGCTAGTAATCAGCCCCAGCATTTT. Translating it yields CSARASNQPQHF.

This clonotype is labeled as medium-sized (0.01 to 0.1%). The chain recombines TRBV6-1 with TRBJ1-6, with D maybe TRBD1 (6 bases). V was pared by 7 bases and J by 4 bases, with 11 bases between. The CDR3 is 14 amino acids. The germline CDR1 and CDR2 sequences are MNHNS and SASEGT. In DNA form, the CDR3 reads TGTGCCAGCACGGGGGCCGCGTATAATTCACCCCTCCACTTT. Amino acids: CASTGAAYNSPLHF.